These 18 T cell receptor beta chains originate from one sample sequenced in a study of OX40 agonist ivuxolimab in advanced cancers. Clones were sequenced by immunoSEQ multiplex PCR, and TCRdb holds only the in-frame ones, with some missing. The table includes 60,000 to 75,000 clones, around 83% detected once. The specimen was CD4+ or CD8+ T cells sorted from blood, collected in a trial of the OX40 agonist ivuxolimab. Receptor source: an adult with an advanced solid tumor such as melanoma, head and neck, liver or kidney cancer.

J is TRBJ2-1 and V is TRBV25-1, with 12 bases that match TRBD2. Trimming removed 4 bases from V and 9 bases from J; junction bases left unmatched: 4. This CDR3 is 14 amino acids long. Germline CDR1 reads MGHDK; CDR2 reads SYGVNS. The CDR3 coding sequence is TGTGCCAGCAGTGCTAGCGGGGGGGCCAGTGAGCAGTTCTTC. Translating gives CASSASGGASEQFF.

This clone was recorded only once. This chain connects TRBV6-1 to TRBJ2-7; 9 bases fit TRBD1. Germline assignment: CDR1 MNHNS and CDR2 SASEGT. The CDR3 totals 14 residues. V trimming: 4 bases; J trimming: 6 bases; junction bases outside the gene matches: 7. The CDR3 coding sequence is TGTGCCAGCAGTGGAAGGACAGGGGTTTTCGAGCAGTACTTC. This translates into CASSGRTGVFEQYF.

This chain links TRBV6-1 with TRBJ1-5, with 8 bases aligning to TRBD1. This CDR3 region has 18 residues. The J segment lost 2 bases and the V segment lost 4 bases, leaving 13 bases of the junction unmatched. The germline CDR1 and CDR2 sequences are MNHNS and SASEGT. CDR3 nucleotides: TGTGCCAGCAGTGGCCGGGACAGGAGCATAGGGGGCAATCAGCCCCAGCATTTT. This translates into CASSGRDRSIGGNQPQHF.

The J gene is TRBJ1-3, the V gene TRBV19; 7 nucleotides match TRBD1. Germline V lookup: CDR1 LNHDA, CDR2 SQIVND (reference sequence). J was trimmed by 2 bases and V by 5 bases; bases with no gene match: 3. The CDR3 has 14 amino acids. This CDR3 is CASSVGTAGNTIYF. Here the CDR3 DNA reads TGTGCCAGTAGTGTGGGGACAGCTGGAAACACCATATATTTT.

This rearrangement joins TRBV5-4 to TRBJ2-5; 8 positions agree with TRBD2. V lost 5 bases to trimming and J lost 0 bases; unmatched junction nucleotides: 12. This CDR3 spans 17 amino acids. CDR1 is SGHNT, CDR2 YYREEE, per germline (reference sequence). CDR3 in amino acids: CASSRREGGNDQETQYF. CDR3 nucleotide sequence: TGTGCCAGCAGTCGCCGGGAGGGAGGAAATGACCAAGAGACCCAGTACTTC.

The V gene is TRBV18, the J gene TRBJ2-3; TRBD1 aligns across 8 bases. V shed 3 bases, J shed 1 base, and the junction held 3 bases outside the gene matches. This CDR3 spans 15 amino acids. Per the germline V gene, CDR1 is KGHSH and CDR2 is LQKENI. For the CDR3, the DNA is TGTGCCAGCTCACCGGGACAGGCTGGCACAGATACGCAGTATTTT. Its protein is CASSPGQAGTDTQYF. Based on the CDR3 plus reference TRBV18 and TRBJ2-3, the full variable domain is NAGVMQNPRHLVRRRGQEARLRCSPMKGHSHVYWYRQLPEEGLKFMVYLQKENIIDESGMPKERFSAEFPKEGPSILRIQQVVRGDSAAYFCASSPGQAGTDTQYFGPGTRLTVL.

On this clone itself: The sample contains more than one DNA sequence encoding this CDR3. The chain recombines TRBV19 with TRBJ2-7; maybe TRBD2 (6 bases). V was clipped by 5 bases and J by 3 bases, with 14 bases between them. The germline CDR1 and CDR2 sequences are LNHDA and SQIVND (reference sequence). CDR3 length: 14 amino acids. The CDR3 here is CASSPTGVNYEQYF. As DNA, the CDR3 is TGTGCCAGTAGTCCGACGGGGGTGAACTACGAGCAGTACTTC.

The chain has TRBV5-4 and TRBJ1-2, with D possibly being TRBD1 (5 bases). The V gene's germline CDR1 is SGHNT and CDR2 YYREEE (reference sequence). This CDR3 has 15 amino acids. V gave up 4 bases and J gave up 5 bases, with 18 bases separating them. The CDR3 bases are TGTGCCAGCAGCCAGTCGACAGCCTCTTCATATGGCTACACCTTC. Encoded protein: CASSQSTASSYGYTF.

This clone was recorded a few times. In DNA, the CDR3 is TGTGCCAGCAGCTTTCTCCCGGGATCGAACACCGGGGAGCTGTTTTTT. Protein: CASSFLPGSNTGELFF. This chain uses TRBV7-2 with TRBJ2-2; possibly TRBD2 for D (5 bases). The CDR3 length is 16 residues. The germline CDR1 and CDR2 sequences are SGHTA and FQGNSA. Trimming pared 3 bases from V and 0 bases from J, leaving 11 bases between.

V usage is TRBV10-3 and J usage is TRBJ2-2; 14 bases line up with TRBD2. From germline, CDR1 is ENHRY and CDR2 SYGVKD. V trimming: 6 bases; J trimming: 0 bases; junction bases outside the gene matches: 3. This CDR3 is 17 amino acids long. The DNA of the CDR3 is TGTGCCATCAGCTCGACTAGCGGGGGGGCGAACACCGGGGAGCTGTTTTTT. It codes for CAISSTSGGANTGELFF.

This CDR3 reads CASRRTVGAGELFF. Here the CDR3 DNA reads TGTGCCAGCAGGCGTACTGTGGGGGCCGGGGAGCTGTTTTTT. V usage is TRBV9 and J usage is TRBJ2-2; TRBD1 or TRBD2 may be the D gene (5 bases each). The ends were cut back, 5 bases at V and 6 bases at J, with 14 bases in the middle. The length of the CDR3 is 14 residues. Germline CDR1 SGDLS, CDR2 YYNGEE.

This clone was seen more than once but under ten times. The chain joins TRBV7-9 to TRBJ2-7; no clear D gene. The CDR3 has 14 residues. The germline V gene has CDR1 SEHNR and CDR2 FQNEAQ (reference sequence). V was pared by 7 bases and J by 4 bases, with 17 bases between. CDR3 sequence: CASTLDTKKYEQYF. For the CDR3, the DNA is TGTGCCAGCACCCTCGACACAAAAAAGTACGAGCAGTACTTC.

The chain couples TRBV11-2 to TRBJ2-7; D is ambiguous. V was clipped by 3 bases and J by 3 bases, with 9 bases between them. Looked up from germline, CDR1 is SGHAT and CDR2 is FQNNGV. This CDR3 has 13 residues. This CDR3 is CASSFVRNYEQYF. CDR3 in DNA: TGTGCCAGCAGCTTTGTCCGGAACTACGAGCAGTACTTC.

This chain connects TRBV28 to TRBJ1-5; 12 positions agree with TRBD1. Germline CDR1 reads MDHEN; CDR2 reads SYDVKM. The CDR3 has 20 residues. V shed 3 bases, J shed 1 base, and the junction held 13 bases outside the gene matches. The CDR3 is CASSFMLLGTGGRSNQPQHF. The CDR3 DNA reads TGTGCCAGCAGTTTTATGCTCCTGGGGACAGGGGGCAGGAGCAATCAGCCCCAGCATTTT. Filled out from reference TRBV28 and TRBJ1-5, the complete variable domain reads DVKVTQSSRYLVKRTGEKVFLECVQDMDHENMFWYRQDPGLGLRLIYFSYDVKMKEKGDIPEGYSVSREKKERFSLILESASTNQTSMYLCASSFMLLGTGGRSNQPQHFGDGTRLSIL.

A few counts support this clone. This chain joins TRBV11-2 and TRBJ1-6, with 9 bases that match TRBD1. The CDR3 length is 15 residues. Germline CDR1 reads SGHAT; CDR2 reads FQNNGV. After removal of 1 base from V and 7 bases from J, the junction contained 2 bases not matched to a gene. CDR3 protein: CASSLAGQGNSPLHF. The CDR3 coding sequence is TGTGCCAGCAGCTTAGCGGGACAGGGCAATTCACCCCTCCACTTT.

The chain uses TRBV10-2 and TRBJ2-3, with TRBD2 identical over 8 bases. The V segment lost 5 bases and the J segment 10 bases; nucleotides outside the gene matches: 5. The CDR3 has 12 residues. Germline CDR1 WSHSY, CDR2 SAAADI. CDR3 DNA: TGCGCCAGCAGTCCGGGACTAGGGGCGCAGTATTTT. Translation: CASSPGLGAQYF.

V and J are TRBV6-1 and TRBJ1-1, with no clear D. The V gene's germline CDR1 is MNHNS and CDR2 SASEGT. The CDR3 spans 13 residues. V gave up 5 bases and J gave up 8 bases, with 15 bases separating them. The CDR3 DNA reads TGTGCCAGCAGTTTTTTCCCCGAAAGCGAAGCTTTCTTT. Its translation is CASSFFPESEAFF.

This clone is a singleton in its sample. The chain employs TRBV2 and TRBJ2-3; 7 nucleotides agree with TRBD1. CDR3 length equals 13 residues. J was trimmed by 4 bases and V by 5 bases; bases with no gene match: 3. Germline V lookup: CDR1 SNHLY, CDR2 FYNNEI. The CDR3: CASSSTGADTQYF. DNA for the CDR3: TGTGCCAGCAGTTCCACAGGGGCAGATACGCAGTATTTT.